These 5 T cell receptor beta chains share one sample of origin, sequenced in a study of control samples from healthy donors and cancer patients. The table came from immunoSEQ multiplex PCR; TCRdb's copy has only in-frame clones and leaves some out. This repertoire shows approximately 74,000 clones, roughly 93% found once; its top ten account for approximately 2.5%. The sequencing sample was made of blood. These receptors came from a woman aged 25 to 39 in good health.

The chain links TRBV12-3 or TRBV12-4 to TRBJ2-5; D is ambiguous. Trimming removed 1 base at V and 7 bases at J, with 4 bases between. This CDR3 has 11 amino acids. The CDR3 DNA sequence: TGTGCCAGCAGTTTAGACTCGACCCAGTACTTC. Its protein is CASSLDSTQYF.

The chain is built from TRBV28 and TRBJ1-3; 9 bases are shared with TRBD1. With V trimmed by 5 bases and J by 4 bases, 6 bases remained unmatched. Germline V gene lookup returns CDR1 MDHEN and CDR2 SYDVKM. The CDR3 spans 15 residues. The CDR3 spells CASSRDRETGNTIYF. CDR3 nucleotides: TGTGCCAGCAGTAGGGACAGGGAAACAGGAAACACCATATATTTT.

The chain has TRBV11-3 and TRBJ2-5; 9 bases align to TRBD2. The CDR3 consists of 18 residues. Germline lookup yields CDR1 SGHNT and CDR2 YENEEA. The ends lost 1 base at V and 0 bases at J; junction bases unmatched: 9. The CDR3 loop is CASSLGRVLAGNQETQYF. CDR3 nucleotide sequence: TGTGCCAGCAGCTTAGGGAGGGTTCTAGCGGGGAACCAAGAGACCCAGTACTTC.

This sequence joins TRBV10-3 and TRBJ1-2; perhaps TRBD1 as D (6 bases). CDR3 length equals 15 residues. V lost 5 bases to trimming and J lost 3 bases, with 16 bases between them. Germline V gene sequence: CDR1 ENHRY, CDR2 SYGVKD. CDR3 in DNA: TGTGCCATCAGTCCAGGACAGACGACTGACTATGGCTACACCTTC. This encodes CAISPGQTTDYGYTF.

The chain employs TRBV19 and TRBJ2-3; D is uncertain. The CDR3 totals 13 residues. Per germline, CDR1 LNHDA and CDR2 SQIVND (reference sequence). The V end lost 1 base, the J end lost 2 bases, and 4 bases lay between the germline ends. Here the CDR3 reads CASSIGFTDTQYF. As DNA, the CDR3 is TGTGCCAGTAGTATAGGGTTCACAGATACGCAGTATTTT.